A single sample is the source of the 23 T cell receptor beta chains below, sequenced in a study of cytomegalovirus exposure and HLA in healthy donors. PCR primers comprised 60 Vbeta and 13 Jbeta primers. Profiling relied on immunoSEQ multiplex PCR, and the TCRdb table lists in-frame clones only, not all of them. The sample lists approximately 89,000 clones, roughly 58% occurring once. The sequenced material came from PBMCs. These receptor sequences come from a woman aged 30 to 39 in good health and CMV-seropositive.

In this sample, this clone turned up a few times. V and J are TRBV11-3 and TRBJ2-3; 8 nucleotides match TRBD1. V lost 1 base, J lost 4 bases, and 4 bases stayed unmatched. Germline CDR1 and CDR2: SGHNT and YENEEA. The CDR3 length is 15 residues. CDR3 sequence reads: CASSLVGQGADTQYF. CDR3 coding DNA: TGTGCCAGCAGCTTAGTTGGACAGGGTGCAGATACGCAGTATTTT.

The rearrangement uses TRBV9 and TRBJ1-4; D is possibly TRBD1 (6 bases). The CDR3 is made up of 13 amino acids. Germline V gene data show CDR1 as SGDLS and CDR2 as YYNGEE. With 4 bases removed from V and 10 bases from J, the gap between germline ends came to 14 bases. The CDR3: CASSLGGEGKLFF. CDR3 nucleotides: TGTGCCAGCAGCCTAGGGGGGGAAGGAAAACTGTTTTTT.

V is TRBV30 and J is TRBJ1-2; a possible D gene is TRBD1 (6 bases). This CDR3 spans 15 amino acids. CDR1 and CDR2 (germline): GTSNPN, SVGIG (reference sequence). V lost 2 bases and J 0 bases, leaving 13 bases between the germline ends. The CDR3 coding sequence is TGTGCCTGGAGTAAAACTGGACAGCCTAACTATGGCTACACCTTC. Protein sequence: CAWSKTGQPNYGYTF. Combining the CDR3 with reference TRBV30 and TRBJ1-2 gives the whole variable domain SQTIHQWPATLVQPVGSPLSLECTVEGTSNPNLYWYRQAAGRGLQLLFYSVGIGQISSEVPQNLSASRPQDRQFILSSKKLLLSDSGFYLCAWSKTGQPNYGYTFGSGTRLTVV.

This rearrangement joins TRBV10-3 to TRBJ1-1; TRBD1 agrees at 9 bases. V trimming: 4 bases; J trimming: 6 bases; junction bases outside the gene matches: 12. The length of the CDR3 is 16 residues. The V gene's germline CDR1 is ENHRY and CDR2 SYGVKD. For the CDR3, the DNA is TGTGCCATCAGTGGGGGACAGGGTTACGCTTTATCTGAAGCTTTCTTT. The encoded protein is CAISGGQGYALSEAFF.

V is TRBV5-4 and J is TRBJ1-1; 9 positions match TRBD1. CDR1 and CDR2 (germline): SGHNT, YYREEE (reference sequence). CDR3 length equals 14 residues. Germline trimming cut 2 bases from V and 3 bases from J; bases unmatched to any gene: 2. This chain's CDR3 is CASSLQGADTEAFF. CDR3 in DNA: TGTGCCAGCAGCTTACAGGGGGCTGACACTGAAGCTTTCTTT. Full variable domain (remainder filled in from reference TRBV5-4 and TRBJ1-1): ETGVTQSPTHLIKTRGQQVTLRCSSQSGHNTVSWYQQALGQGPQFIFQYYREEENGRGNFPPRFSGLQFPNYSSELNVNALELDDSALYLCASSLQGADTEAFFGQGTRLTVV.

This clone has more than one count but fewer than ten. The rearrangement joins TRBV5-1 to TRBJ1-1, with a possible D match to TRBD1 (5 bases). Trimming took off 0 bases at V and 0 bases at J, with 6 bases between the two ends. Germline CDR1 reads SGHRS; CDR2 reads YFSETQ. The CDR3 consists of 14 residues. The chain's CDR3 is CASSLETVNTEAFF. DNA for the CDR3: TGCGCCAGCAGCTTGGAGACAGTGAACACTGAAGCTTTCTTT.

This chain connects TRBV29-1 to TRBJ2-7; a possible D gene is TRBD2 (5 bases). Germline-derived CDR1 and CDR2 are SQVTM and ANQGSEA. The V end was cut by 3 bases, the J end by 0 bases, with 15 bases between. The CDR3 runs to 15 residues. The CDR3 sequence: CSVEAGVQSSYEQYF. DNA for the CDR3: TGCAGCGTTGAGGCGGGTGTACAGAGCTCCTACGAGCAGTACTTC.

V gene TRBV25-1 combines with J gene TRBJ1-1; D remains ambiguous. With 1 base removed from V and 11 bases from J, the gap between germline ends came to 17 bases. This CDR3 region has 14 residues. Germline loops: CDR1 MGHDK, CDR2 SYGVNS. The CDR3 loop reads CASSEWGQLTRAFF. The CDR3 region has the DNA TGTGCCAGCAGTGAATGGGGTCAGCTCACTAGGGCTTTCTTT.

The chain couples TRBV4-1 to TRBJ2-1; 9 positions match TRBD2. With 4 bases clipped from V and 5 bases from J, the junction kept 6 bases outside the gene matches. Germline CDR1 MGHRA, CDR2 YSYEKL. This CDR3 is built from 15 residues. CDR3 region: CASSPLAGLNNEQFF. The CDR3 DNA reads as TGCGCCAGCAGCCCCCTAGCGGGGTTAAACAATGAGCAGTTCTTC.

The chain recombines TRBV5-8 with TRBJ2-1; D is ambiguous. With 4 bases removed from V and 4 bases from J, the gap between germline ends came to 9 bases. Germline V lookup: CDR1 SGHTS, CDR2 YDEGEE. The CDR3 consists of 13 residues. CDR3 protein: CASSADKYNEQFF. In DNA form, the CDR3 reads TGTGCCAGCAGCGCTGACAAATACAATGAGCAGTTCTTC.

Comment on this clone: The junction departs from germline at one end; a sequencing error may be responsible. The chain uses TRBV7-9 and TRBJ2-3, with a tentative D call TRBD2 (6 bases). The CDR3 has 18 amino acids. Germline CDR1 and CDR2: SEHNR and FQNEAQ (reference sequence). The CDR3: CSSSLALHRDSSTDTQYF. DNA of the CDR3: TGTTCCAGCAGCTTAGCCCTCCACCGGGACTCCAGCACAGATACGCAGTATTTT.

This chain links TRBV28 with TRBJ1-1; D unresolved. Trimming removed 4 bases at V and 5 bases at J, with 11 bases between. The V gene's germline CDR1 is MDHEN and CDR2 SYDVKM. The CDR3 sequence is 13 residues long. This chain's CDR3 is CASSSSLVTEAFF. The CDR3 DNA reads TGTGCCAGCAGTTCCTCACTGGTGACTGAAGCTTTCTTT.

The gene calls are TRBV4-1 and TRBJ2-2; 10 bases agree with TRBD1. Germline V CDR1 and CDR2: MGHRA, YSYEKL. The ends lost 6 bases at V and 0 bases at J; junction bases unmatched: 4. This CDR3 has 16 residues. CDR3 loop: CASRAGTGANTGELFF. CDR3 DNA: TGCGCCAGCAGGGCCGGGACAGGGGCGAACACCGGGGAGCTGTTTTTT.

This clone was picked up a small number of times. The rearrangement uses TRBV27 and TRBJ1-6; D unresolved. This CDR3 is built from 12 residues. Per the germline V gene, CDR1 is MNHEY and CDR2 is SMNVEV (reference sequence). Trimming took off 6 bases at V and 10 bases at J, with 10 bases between the two ends. The CDR3 nucleotides read TGTGCCAGCAGACTGGCGCGGTCACCCCTCCACTTT. Protein: CASRLARSPLHF.

The chain has TRBV7-9 and TRBJ1-1, with D hard to call. Looked up from germline, CDR1 is SEHNR and CDR2 is FQNEAQ (reference sequence). This CDR3 is built from 14 residues. V lost 1 base and J lost 4, with 10 bases in between. The CDR3 loop reads CASSLDFSTTEAFF. In DNA form, the CDR3 reads TGTGCCAGCAGCTTAGACTTTTCCACCACTGAAGCTTTCTTT.

V gene TRBV27 combines with J gene TRBJ1-2, with TRBD1 matching 7 bases. Losses at the gene ends were 8 bases for V and 4 bases for J; bases not matched to a gene: 1. Germline V gene lookup returns CDR1 MNHEY and CDR2 SMNVEV (reference sequence). This CDR3 is 11 amino acids long. CDR3 sequence: CASGTAYGYTF. In nucleotides, the CDR3 is TGTGCCAGCGGGACAGCCTATGGCTACACCTTC.

This sequence joins TRBV19 and TRBJ2-5; perhaps TRBD1 as D (5 bases). Trimming took 5 bases from V and 2 from J, leaving 12 bases between them. Germline CDR1 reads LNHDA; CDR2 reads SQIVND (reference sequence). The CDR3 sequence is 14 residues long. CDR3 DNA sequence: TGTGCCAGTAGTGGGGTAGGGGAACAAGAGACCCAGTACTTC. It is translated as CASSGVGEQETQYF.

The chain combines TRBV7-2 with TRBJ1-1; D is ambiguous. V was trimmed by 6 bases and J by 0 bases, leaving 8 bases between them. CDR1 and CDR2 from the germline V gene are SGHTA and FQGNSA. This CDR3 is 13 amino acids long. The CDR3 is CASSSPVNTEAFF. CDR3 in DNA: TGTGCCAGCAGTTCTCCGGTGAACACTGAAGCTTTCTTT.

CDR3 region: CASSLDARTSVPDTQYF. CDR3 sequence (DNA): TGTGCCAGCAGCTTAGATGCCAGGACTAGTGTTCCAGATACGCAGTATTTT. The V call is TRBV11-2, the J call TRBJ2-3; 7 bases are a match to TRBD2. The CDR3 spans 17 residues. Germline values: CDR1 SGHAT, CDR2 FQNNGV. Germline trimming cut 0 bases from V and 4 bases from J; bases unmatched to any gene: 10.

The V call is TRBV2, the J call TRBJ1-6, with D perhaps matching TRBD1 (6 bases). V dropped 2 bases and J dropped 13 bases, with 12 bases sitting between them. This CDR3 has 13 amino acids. Germline CDR1 SNHLY, CDR2 FYNNEI. The CDR3 bases are TGTGCCAGCAGTGAATCTTGGGGGCCGCCCCTCCACTTT. As protein: CASSESWGPPLHF.

Comment on this clone: This specimen includes other DNA sequences encoding the same CDR3. This chain uses TRBV19 with TRBJ1-4; no definite D call. In germline, CDR1 is LNHDA, CDR2 SQIVND (reference sequence). Trimming cost V 1 base and J 8 bases, with 11 bases left between them. The CDR3 contains 14 residues. DNA of the CDR3: TGTGCCAGTAGTATAGGAGGAGTACGCGAAAAACTGTTTTTT. Residues: CASSIGGVREKLFF.

Notes on this clone: Because the CDR3's place on the DNA is in doubt, the DNA is left out and the CDR3 is given as listed by TCRdb. V usage is TRBV11-3 and J usage is TRBJ2-2; the DNA was not compared with TRBD2, the D call given in the table. The CDR3 numbers 16 amino acids, ends counted. Germline CDR1 is SGHNT and CDR2 is YENEEA. The CDR3 region is CASSFLWTANTGELFF.

The chain carries TRBV7-9 and TRBJ1-5; D remains unclear. The CDR3 is 13 amino acids. CDR1 and CDR2 (germline): SEHNR, FQNEAQ (reference sequence). The germline V and J ends were trimmed by 5 bases and 0 bases, with 5 bases remaining between them. The DNA of the CDR3 is TGTGCCAGCAGCACGGGTAGCAATCAGCCCCAGCATTTT. This codes for CASSTGSNQPQHF. The complete variable domain, with remaining parts taken from reference TRBV7-9 and TRBJ1-5, reads DTGVSQNPRHKITKRGQNVTFRCDPISEHNRLYWYRQTLGQGPEFLTYFQNEAQLEKSRLLSDRFSAERPKGSFSTLEIQRTEQGDSAMYLCASSTGSNQPQHFGDGTRLSIL.